The rows below give T cell receptor beta chains drawn from one sample of a study of blood T cell repertoires in COVID-19. Some clones are missing from TCRdb's copy, which holds only in-frame ones; the method was immunoSEQ multiplex PCR. The sample lists under 300,000 clones, approximately 91% occurring once. The sequenced sample consisted of peripheral blood. The receptors here all came from a woman in her thirties or forties who had recovered from COVID-19. CDR3s include the opening cysteine and the closing phenylalanine or tryptophan. A D gene is named only where the DNA matches it firmly. Not all rows give a size; the values are once, few, many and, for expanded clones, a class.

clone_size,v_call,d_call,j_call,cdr3_aa,cdr3_nt
NA,TRBV11-2,TRBD1,TRBJ1-1,CASSHPGQGNTEAFF,TGTGCCAGCAGCCATCCGGGACAGGGGAACACTGAAGCTTTCTTT
NA,TRBV24-1,TRBD1,TRBJ2-1,CATSDFGTGFSNEQFF,TGTGCCACCAGTGATTTCGGGACAGGGTTCAGCAATGAGCAGTTCTTC
NA,TRBV29-1,NA,TRBJ2-2,CSVSGSGAGELFF,TGCAGCGTGTCGGGGTCGGGAGCCGGGGAGCTGTTTTTT
NA,TRBV5-1,NA,TRBJ2-4,CASSWSAEAKNIQYF,TGCGCCAGCAGCTGGAGCGCCGAAGCCAAAAACATTCAGTACTTC
NA,TRBV3-1/TRBV3-2,TRBD2,TRBJ2-3,CASSRGTTVDTQYF,TGTGCCAGCAGCCGCGGGACTACGGTAGATACGCAGTATTTT
few,TRBV10-1,TRBD2,TRBJ2-1,CASSGVRLAGTYNEQFF,TGCGCCAGCAGTGGGGTGCGACTAGCGGGTACCTACAATGAGCAGTTCTTC
NA,TRBV2,TRBD2,TRBJ2-1,CASRRTSGGYNEQFF,TGTGCCAGCAGGCGGACTAGCGGGGGATACAATGAGCAGTTCTTC
NA,TRBV4-2,NA,TRBJ2-3,CASSPEDFRTDTQYF,TGTGCCAGCAGCCCCGAGGACTTCCGCACAGATACGCAGTATTTT
NA,TRBV7-9,TRBD2,TRBJ2-1,CASSPRDSGRYNEQFF,TGTGCCAGCAGCCCACGGGATAGCGGGAGGTACAATGAGCAGTTCTTC
NA,TRBV4-1,NA,TRBJ2-1,CASRPSSGGISEQFF,TGCGCCAGCAGGCCTTCAAGCGGAGGCATCAGTGAGCAGTTCTTC
NA,TRBV2,NA,TRBJ2-7,CASSEDGQSYEQYF,TGTGCCAGCAGTGAAGATGGACAGTCCTACGAGCAGTACTTC
few,TRBV7-3,NA,TRBJ2-2,CASSLKGTGPNTGELFF,TGTGCCAGCAGCTTAAAGGGAACAGGGCCGAACACCGGGGAGCTGTTTTTT
NA,TRBV4-3,TRBD2,TRBJ2-1,CASSQDWAGGNEQFF,TGCGCCAGCAGCCAAGACTGGGCGGGGGGAAATGAGCAGTTCTTC
NA,TRBV2,TRBD2,TRBJ2-1,CASSAGGNEQFF,TGTGCCAGCAGTGCGGGGGGCAATGAGCAGTTCTTC
NA,TRBV4-3,NA,TRBJ2-3,CASSQVGIAVDTQYF,TGCGCCAGCAGCCAAGTAGGAATAGCCGTAGATACGCAGTATTTT
few,TRBV5-6,TRBD1,TRBJ2-7,CASSRPGTGGAEQYF,TGTGCCAGCAGCCGCCCCGGGACAGGGGGCGCCGAGCAGTACTTC
many,TRBV25-1,TRBD1,TRBJ2-7,CASSEPRDSRYEQYF,TGTGCCAGCAGTGAGCCTCGGGACAGCCGCTACGAGCAGTACTTC
NA,TRBV27,NA,TRBJ2-6,CASSIQGSGANVLTF,TGTGCCAGCAGTATTCAGGGTTCCGGGGCCAACGTCCTGACTTTC
NA,TRBV5-4,TRBD2,TRBJ2-3,CASSLESRRESTDTQYF,TGTGCCAGCAGCTTGGAGTCTAGGCGGGAGAGCACAGATACGCAGTATTTT
NA,TRBV9,TRBD1,TRBJ2-1,CASSAQTDRVNNEQFF,TGTGCCAGCAGCGCCCAAACCGACAGGGTGAACAATGAGCAGTTCTTC
many,TRBV6-5,TRBD1,TRBJ2-7,CASSYHRQGGYEQYF,TGTGCCAGCAGTTACCACCGACAGGGTGGCTACGAGCAGTACTTC
NA,TRBV6-6,TRBD1,TRBJ1-1,CASSYPGTGVNTEAFF,TGTGCCAGCAGTTACCCCGGGACAGGCGTGAACACTGAAGCTTTCTTT
NA,TRBV19,NA,TRBJ2-7,CASSINRDITYEQYF,TGTGCCAGTAGTATAAACCGGGACATAACCTACGAGCAGTACTTC
NA,TRBV4-2,NA,TRBJ1-6,CASSQGSRNVSPLHF,TGTGCCAGCAGCCAAGGTTCCAGGAATGTTTCACCCCTCCACTTT
once,TRBV20-1,TRBD2,TRBJ2-7,CSASKGAVTSGSPVRGQYF,TGCAGTGCTAGTAAAGGGGCCGTGACTAGCGGGAGCCCTGTACGCGGGCAGTACTTC
NA,TRBV11-1,TRBD1,TRBJ2-1,CASSRGGAKSREQFF,TGTGCCAGCAGCCGAGGGGGCGCAAAATCTAGGGAGCAGTTCTTC
once,TRBV20-1,TRBD1,TRBJ1-2,CSASLDRASYGYTF,TGCAGTGCTAGTTTGGACAGGGCTAGCTATGGCTACACCTTC
NA,TRBV24-1,TRBD1,TRBJ2-2,CATSDAKTGPNTGELFF,TGTGCCACCAGTGATGCCAAGACAGGGCCGAACACCGGGGAGCTGTTTTTT
few,TRBV11-3,NA,TRBJ1-2,CASSKGSSGTLSYGYTF,TGTGCCAGCAGCAAGGGGTCGTCAGGTACCCTTAGCTATGGCTACACCTTC
few,TRBV13,NA,TRBJ1-3,CASSLGVQTGGNTIYF,TGTGCCAGCAGCTTAGGCGTGCAGACAGGTGGAAACACCATATATTTT
NA,TRBV25-1,TRBD2,TRBJ2-1,CASSDVGGGAYNEQFF,TGTGCCAGCAGTGATGTGGGCGGGGGGGCCTACAATGAGCAGTTCTTC
once,TRBV5-6,TRBD1,TRBJ1-4,CASSSTPGTVGDEKLFF,TGTGCCAGCAGCTCCACACCCGGGACAGTCGGCGATGAAAAACTGTTTTTT
NA,TRBV7-2,NA,TRBJ2-1,CASSLLPANEQFF,TGTGCCAGCAGCCTACTGCCCGCTAATGAGCAGTTCTTC
NA,TRBV3-1/TRBV3-2,TRBD1,TRBJ1-4,CASSPRARGATNEKLFF,TGTGCCAGCAGCCCAAGAGCCAGGGGGGCAACTAATGAAAAACTGTTTTTT
NA,TRBV4-3,TRBD1,TRBJ1-1,CASSPGQGMNTEAFF,TGCGCCAGCAGCCCAGGACAGGGTATGAACACTGAAGCTTTCTTT
NA,TRBV6-5,NA,TRBJ1-6,CASSKAGDSPLHF,TGTGCCAGCAGTAAGGCGGGAGATTCACCCCTCCACTTT
NA,TRBV18,NA,TRBJ1-4,CASSQLGPPAPTNEKLFF,TGTGCCAGCTCACAACTAGGCCCGCCAGCCCCAACTAATGAAAAACTGTTTTTT
NA,TRBV5-5,NA,TRBJ1-3,CASSLATVSSGNTIYF,TGTGCCAGCAGCTTGGCGACAGTGAGCTCTGGAAACACCATATATTTT
NA,TRBV11-3,NA,TRBJ1-1,CASSTTGNTEAFF,TGTGCCAGCAGTACCACAGGGAACACTGAAGCTTTCTTT
NA,TRBV28,TRBD1,TRBJ2-4,CASSLFAPGQGFIQYF,TGTGCCAGCAGTTTATTTGCTCCGGGACAGGGTTTCATTCAGTACTTC
few,TRBV2,TRBD1,TRBJ1-5,CASSKGQGKNQPQHF,TGTGCCAGCAGCAAAGGACAGGGCAAGAATCAGCCCCAGCATTTT
NA,TRBV6-5,TRBD1,TRBJ2-7,CASRTGTTYEQYF,TGTGCCAGCCGGACAGGGACGACCTACGAGCAGTACTTC
once,TRBV4-3,TRBD1,TRBJ2-5,CASSLKTGTGGETQYF,TGCGCCAGCAGCCTAAAGACCGGGACAGGGGGAGAGACCCAGTACTTC
NA,TRBV6-2/TRBV6-3,NA,TRBJ2-6,CASSTTVSGANVLTF,TGTGCCAGCAGTACGACAGTCTCTGGGGCCAACGTCCTGACTTTC
NA,TRBV14,NA,TRBJ1-1,CASSHRRTGIGNTEAFF,TGTGCCAGCAGCCACCGGAGAACAGGGATAGGGAACACTGAAGCTTTCTTT
NA,TRBV10-3,NA,TRBJ1-1,CAISSYTEAFF,TGTGCCATCAGTTCCTATACTGAAGCTTTCTTT
few,TRBV9,TRBD1,TRBJ2-3,CASSVAGTGGLDTQYF,TGTGCCAGCAGCGTAGCCGGGACAGGGGGCCTGGATACGCAGTATTTT